The text below deals with one T cell receptor (beta chain). Germline CDR1 reads MNHEY; CDR2 reads SMNVEV (reference sequence). This CDR3 has 16 residues. V lost 0 bases to trimming and J lost 3 bases; unmatched junction nucleotides: 5. Clinical history reported by participants formed the basis on which cohorts were assigned. In the study's own analysis: Amplified reference gene primers provided the basis for estimating nucleated cell counts. Produced via immunoSEQ multiplex PCR; TCRdb's table is partial and in-frame only. D and trimming were read from the DNA, whereas the V and J calls and clone size are those reported in that table. The sample holds approximately 220,000 clones, roughly 80% seen once. The entry originates in a study of blood T cell repertoires in COVID-19. Study summary: In each case, the material was cDNA or gDNA derived from T cells, B-cell-depleted T cells, or PBMCs.

V gene TRBV27 combines with J gene TRBJ2-7; TRBD2 aligns across 10 bases. The sample taken for sequencing was PBMCs or T cells enriched from blood (not recorded which). The sequence came from a woman between 40 and 50 years old with acute COVID-19. The CDR3 nucleotides are TGTGCCAGCAGTTTATCTCTAGCGGGAGATATCTACGAGCAGTACTTC. Residues: CASSLSLAGDIYEQYF.